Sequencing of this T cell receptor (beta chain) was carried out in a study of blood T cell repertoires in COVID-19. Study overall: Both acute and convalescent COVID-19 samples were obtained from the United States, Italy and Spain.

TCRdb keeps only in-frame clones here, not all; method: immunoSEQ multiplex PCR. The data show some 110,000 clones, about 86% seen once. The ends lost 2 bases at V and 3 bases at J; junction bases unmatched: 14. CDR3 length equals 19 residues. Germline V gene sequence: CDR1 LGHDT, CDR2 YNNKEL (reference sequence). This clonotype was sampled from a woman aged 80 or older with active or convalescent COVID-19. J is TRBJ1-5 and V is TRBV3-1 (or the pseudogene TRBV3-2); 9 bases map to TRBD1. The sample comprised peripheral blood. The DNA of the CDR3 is TGTGCCAGCAGCCAAATGACGGGACAGGGCAAAAACTTCAATCAGCCCCAGCATTTT. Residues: CASSQMTGQGKNFNQPQHF.